This T cell receptor (beta chain) was documented in a study of glioma-infiltrating T cells. Study overall: About 1 million peripheral T cells were targeted at roughly 4.5- to 11-fold coverage.

Germline V CDR1 and CDR2: SNHLY, FYNNEI. The CDR3 extends over 11 amino acids. Whole-study findings and limits: Shared blood CDR3 signature motifs marked patients with low tissue-blood divergence.

TCR alpha and beta CDR3 regions were amplified from RNA using iRepertoire nested multiplex PCR. TCRdb re-called the multiplex PCR reads with MiXCR, one entry per CDR3 protein. The sample lists a few hundred thousand distinct CDR3 sequences; roughly two fifths were seen once. As regards this clonotype: Its antigen is not known.

The chain recombines TRBV2 with TRBJ2-3; D gene ambiguous. The sequencing input was glioma tissue, nonneoplastic brain tissue, or PBMCs (not recorded which). This TCR derives from a human donor with low-grade glioma or glioblastoma, undergoing nonglioma brain surgery, or in good health (not recorded which). CDR3 nucleotides: TGTGTGGCGAGTAGCACAGATACGCAGTATTTT. The encoded protein is CVASSTDTQYF.